This is a list of T cell receptor beta chains from one sample in a study of OX40 agonist ivuxolimab in advanced cancers. Sequenced by immunoSEQ multiplex PCR; TCRdb stores in-frame clones only, minus some. The sample lists 45,000 to 50,000 clones, 80% to 90% occurring once. The input for sequencing was CD4+ or CD8+ T cells sorted from blood, taken in a trial of the OX40 agonist ivuxolimab. The receptors come from an adult with an advanced solid tumor such as melanoma, head and neck, liver or kidney cancer. CDR3s include the opening cysteine and the closing phenylalanine or tryptophan. The order of the fields is J gene, V gene, clone size, D gene, CDR3 protein, CDR3 DNA. D genes are given only for firm matches. Clone size is stated in some rows and not others, as once, few, many or a class when expanded.

TRBJ2-1	TRBV7-9	-	-	CASSSAWGEQFF	TGTGCCAGCAGCTCCGCTTGGGGGGAGCAGTTCTTC
TRBJ1-3	TRBV5-6	-	-	CASSRTGPSGNTIYF	TGTGCCAGCAGCCGAACCGGGCCCTCTGGAAACACCATATATTTT
TRBJ2-1	TRBV5-6	-	-	CASSPTLSPGNEQFF	TGTGCCAGCAGCCCTACGTTGAGCCCGGGCAATGAGCAGTTCTTC
TRBJ2-7	TRBV28	-	-	CASTSEGDSGLYEQHF	TGTGCCAGCACCTCCGAGGGGGATAGTGGCCTTTACGAGCAGCACTTC
TRBJ2-1	TRBV18	few	-	CASSPSGWGRSYYNEQFF	TGTGCCAGCTCACCATCGGGTTGGGGCCGGTCCTATTACAATGAGCAGTTCTTC
TRBJ2-7	TRBV20-1	once	-	CSAGDFYEQYF	TGCAGTGCGGGGGATTTCTACGAGCAGTACTTC
TRBJ1-5	TRBV19	-	-	CASSQEPSGSSNQPQHF	TGTGCCAGTAGCCAGGAACCTTCAGGGTCGAGCAATCAGCCCCAGCATTTT
TRBJ2-1	TRBV7-3	few	-	CASSLSGRGYDEQFF	TGTGCCAGCAGCTTAAGTGGGAGAGGTTACGATGAGCAGTTCTTC
TRBJ1-2	TRBV30	-	TRBD1	CAGNRGYGYTF	TGTGCCGGTAACAGGGGGTATGGCTACACCTTC
TRBJ2-5	TRBV28	-	TRBD1	CAIRQGWTQYF	TGTGCAATAAGACAGGGCTGGACCCAGTACTTC
TRBJ2-3	TRBV11-2	-	-	CASSRLGDTQYF	TGTGCCAGCAGCCGATTAGGGGATACGCAGTATTTT
TRBJ2-7	TRBV4-2	few	TRBD2	CASSQGLAGSYEQYF	TGTGCCAGCAGCCAGGGACTAGCGGGCTCCTACGAGCAGTACTTC
TRBJ2-2	TRBV2	-	TRBD2	CASRLSGANTGELFF	TGTGCCAGCAGACTAAGCGGGGCGAACACCGGGGAGCTGTTTTTT
TRBJ1-4	TRBV11-3	-	-	CASSYTGRGKLFF	TGTGCCAGCAGCTACACTGGGAGGGGAAAACTGTTTTTT
TRBJ2-7	TRBV2	-	TRBD2	CASNPGTSVGEQYF	TGTGCCAGCAATCCCGGGACTAGCGTAGGCGAGCAGTACTTC
TRBJ2-7	TRBV5-4	-	-	CASSVYADEQYF	TGTGCCAGCAGCGTCTATGCGGACGAGCAGTACTTC
TRBJ2-3	TRBV18	-	-	CASSPPTTDTQYF	TGTGCCAGCTCACCACCGACCACAGATACGCAGTATTTT
TRBJ2-7	TRBV27	-	TRBD1	CASSFQGTADYEQYF	TGTGCCAGCAGTTTCCAAGGGACAGCTGACTACGAGCAGTACTTC
TRBJ2-3	TRBV7-2	-	TRBD2	CASSFLAGGEFGDTQYF	TGTGCCAGCAGCTTCCTAGCGGGGGGAGAGTTCGGAGATACGCAGTATTTT
TRBJ1-1	TRBV4-1	-	-	CASSPVGGTEAFF	TGCGCCAGCAGCCCAGTTGGGGGCACTGAAGCTTTCTTT